The text below deals with one TCR beta chain. Original processing methods: Amplifying reference gene primers gave estimates of nucleated cell counts. Sequencing used immunoSEQ multiplex PCR; TCRdb keeps in-frame clones, though not all of them. That table furnishes V, J and clone size, whereas the DNA furnished D and trimming. The sample yields fewer than 110,000 clones, 85% seen once. The record originates from a study of blood T cell repertoires in COVID-19. Overall study context: Some COVID-19 samples were acute and others convalescent; all came from the United States, Italy and Spain. T cells, B-cell-depleted T cells, or PBMCs provided the cDNA or gDNA that served as material.

Germline lookup yields CDR1 LNHDA and CDR2 SQIVND (reference sequence). The CDR3 loop spans 15 amino acids. Trimming pared 5 bases from V and 4 bases from J, leaving 17 bases between. The sample taken for sequencing was peripheral blood. This sequence originates from a woman aged 70-85 years with active or convalescent COVID-19. This chain uses TRBV19 with TRBJ1-2; a possible D gene is TRBD1 (6 bases). CDR3 coding DNA: TGTGCCAGTAGTGGGACCCCGGACAGCACCTATGGCTACACCTTC. It specifies CASSGTPDSTYGYTF. The entire variable domain, with the rest obtained from reference TRBV19 and TRBJ1-2, is as follows: DGGITQSPKYLFRKEGQNVTLSCEQNLNHDAMYWYRQDPGQGLRLIYYSQIVNDFQKGDIAEGYSVSREKKESFPLTVTSAQKNPTAFYLCASSGTPDSTYGYTFGSGTRLTVV.